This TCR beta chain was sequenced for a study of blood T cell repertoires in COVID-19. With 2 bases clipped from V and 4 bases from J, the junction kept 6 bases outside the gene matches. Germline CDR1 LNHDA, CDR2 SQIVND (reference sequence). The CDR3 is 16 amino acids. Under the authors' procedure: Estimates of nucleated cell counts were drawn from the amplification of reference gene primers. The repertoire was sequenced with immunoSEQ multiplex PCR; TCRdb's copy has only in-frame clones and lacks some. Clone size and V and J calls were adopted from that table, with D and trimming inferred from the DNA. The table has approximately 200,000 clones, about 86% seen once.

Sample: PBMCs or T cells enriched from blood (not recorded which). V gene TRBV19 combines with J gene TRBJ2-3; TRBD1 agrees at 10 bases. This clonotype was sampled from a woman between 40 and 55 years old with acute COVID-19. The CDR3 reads CASSIRDRGMADTQYF. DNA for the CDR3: TGTGCCAGTAGTATAAGGGACAGGGGAATGGCAGATACGCAGTATTTT.